Shown below are 25 T cell receptor beta chains from a single sample sequenced in a study of CD8 T cells in Susac syndrome. RNA in amounts of roughly 0.45 to 1 ug was reverse transcribed with random hexamers. From the immunoSEQ multiplex PCR reads, TCRdb called clonotypes with MiXCR, one entry per CDR3 protein. This table has approximately 300,000 distinct CDR3 sequences, 70% to 90% appearing once. The sequencing sample was made of CD8+ T cells from PBMCs. The receptors come from a human donor with multiple sclerosis.

The chain's CDR3 is CAIPSPRGETQYF. DNA for the CDR3: TGTGCCATACCCTCTCCCCGGGGGGAGACCCAGTACTTC. This chain links TRBV12-3 or TRBV12-4 with TRBJ2-5; maybe TRBD2 (6 bases). CDR3 length equals 13 residues. The V gene lost 10 bases and the J gene lost 5 bases, with 17 bases spanning the gap.

The chain combines TRBV14 with TRBJ2-3; tentative D call: TRBD1 (5 bases). The CDR3 has 13 amino acids. Germline CDR1 reads SGHDN; CDR2 reads FVKESK. The V end lost 4 bases, the J end lost 6 bases, and 11 bases lay between the germline ends. The CDR3 DNA reads as TGTGCCAGCAGCCGAACTGGGGCCGATACGCAGTATTTT. The encoded protein is CASSRTGADTQYF.

CDR3 region: CASSPGIDANLGTYEQYF. CDR3 in DNA: TGCGCCAGCAGCCCCGGGATCGACGCTAATTTAGGCACCTACGAGCAGTACTTC. This chain links TRBV5-1 with TRBJ2-7; TRBD2 might be the D (5 bases). This CDR3 has 18 residues. Deletions cut 4 bases from V and 2 bases from J, with 25 bases between. Germline loops: CDR1 SGHRS, CDR2 YFSETQ.

The CDR3 is CASSSLASEQFF. The CDR3 region has the DNA TGTGCCAGCAGCTCCCTAGCGAGTGAGCAGTTCTTC. The chain combines TRBV13 with TRBJ2-1, with D possibly TRBD2 on 6 matching bases. Germline V lookup: CDR1 PRHDT, CDR2 FYEKMQ (reference sequence). V dropped 4 bases and J dropped 9 bases, with 10 bases sitting between them. The length of the CDR3 is 12 residues.

V usage is TRBV25-1 and J usage is TRBJ2-1; the D is unclear. From germline, CDR1 is MGHDK and CDR2 SYGVNS. Trimming removed 2 bases at V and 8 bases at J, with 10 bases between. The CDR3 has 13 residues. The CDR3 loop reads CASSESGFHEQFF. The CDR3 coding sequence is TGTGCCAGCAGTGAAAGTGGGTTCCATGAGCAGTTCTTC.

The J gene is TRBJ1-1, the V gene TRBV16; possible D gene TRBD1, 6 bases. With 1 base removed from V and 4 bases from J, the gap between germline ends came to 10 bases. CDR3 length: 14 amino acids. Germline V gene sequence: CDR1 KGHSY, CDR2 FQNENV. The CDR3 nucleotides read TGTGCCAGCAGCCAATTAGAGGGGGGCACTGAAGCTTTCTTT. Translated: CASSQLEGGTEAFF.

The V and J genes are TRBV15 and TRBJ2-3; D not resolved. The germline CDR1 and CDR2 sequences are LNHNV and YYDKDF (reference sequence). The V end was cut by 2 bases, the J end by 0 bases, with 9 bases between. This CDR3 has 15 residues. CDR3 sequence: CATSRSSASTDTQYF. The CDR3 DNA is TGTGCCACCAGCAGATCCTCGGCTAGCACAGATACGCAGTATTTT.

J is TRBJ2-7 and V is TRBV7-9; perhaps TRBD2 as D (6 bases). V lost 4 bases to trimming and J lost 4 bases, with 14 bases between them. Germline CDR1 SEHNR, CDR2 FQNEAQ (reference sequence). The CDR3 contains 14 residues. The CDR3 spells CASSSGLNYYEQYF. As DNA, the CDR3 is TGTGCCAGCAGCTCGGGACTGAATTATTACGAGCAGTACTTC.

The chain employs TRBV3-1 and TRBJ2-7; 12 nucleotides line up with TRBD2. The CDR3 is 16 residues long. V was clipped by 2 bases and J by 4 bases; unmatched bases: 6. CDR1 and CDR2 from the germline V gene are LGHDT and YNNKEL (reference sequence). The CDR3 nucleotides are TGTGCCAGCAGCCAACTCGGACTAGCGGGACAGTACGAGCAGTACTTC. This codes for CASSQLGLAGQYEQYF.

V is TRBV12-3 or TRBV12-4 and J is TRBJ1-5; D is uncertain. The CDR3 is 14 residues long. The ends were cut back, 6 bases at V and 2 bases at J, with 11 bases in the middle. CDR3 region: CASSPGVRNQPQHF. The CDR3 bases are TGTGCCAGCAGCCCGGGAGTCCGCAATCAGCCCCAGCATTTT.

The gene calls are TRBV10-3 and TRBJ2-1, with D possibly matching TRBD2 (5 bases). The length of the CDR3 is 18 residues. V lost 10 bases and J lost 3, with 28 bases in between. CDR1 ENHRY and CDR2 SYGVKD come from the germline V gene. The CDR3 region is CATDLAPFSHSHYNEQFF. The CDR3 DNA reads as TGTGCCACCGATCTAGCACCCTTCAGTCATTCCCACTACAATGAGCAGTTCTTC.

This chain joins TRBV9 and TRBJ2-2, with 11 bases lining up with TRBD1. CDR1 SGDLS and CDR2 YYNGEE come from the germline V gene. J gave up 5 bases and V 4 bases, and 7 bases lay outside the gene matches. The CDR3 sequence is 16 residues long. As DNA, the CDR3 is TGTGCCAGCAGCCCCCGGGACAGGGGGGTGACCGGGGAGCTGTTTTTT. Translated, it gives CASSPRDRGVTGELFF.

The rearrangement joins TRBV21-1 to TRBJ2-2. TRBV21-1 is a known pseudogene. CDR3 length: 15 residues. The CDR3 sequence: CASSPLTSPTGELFF. The CDR3 DNA reads as TGTGCCAGCAGCCCGTTGACAAGCCCCACCGGGGAGCTGTTTTTT.

The chain links TRBV4-1 to TRBJ2-5; 8 nucleotides agree with TRBD1. The CDR3 length is 16 residues. V lost 4 bases and J lost 2; bases outside the gene matches: 9. CDR1 and CDR2 from the germline V gene are MGHRA and YSYEKL. CDR3 protein: CASSRPGDRQQETQYF. Here the CDR3 DNA reads TGCGCCAGCAGCCGACCCGGGGACAGGCAACAAGAGACCCAGTACTTC.

The chain recombines TRBV12-3 or TRBV12-4 with TRBJ1-5, with a tentative D call TRBD1 (5 bases). The CDR3 has 13 residues. The ends were cut back, 3 bases at V and 7 bases at J, with 10 bases in the middle. DNA of the CDR3: TGTGCCAGCAGTTTGGGAGGGGACCAGCCCCAGCATTTT. This codes for CASSLGGDQPQHF.

V gene TRBV29-1 combines with J gene TRBJ2-4; 9 bases are shared with TRBD1. The V gene end was trimmed by 0 bases and the J gene end by 8 bases; junction bases not matched to a gene: 5. The length of the CDR3 is 14 residues. Germline V CDR1 and CDR2: SQVTM, ANQGSEA. As DNA, the CDR3 is TGCAGCGTTGAAGATGGGGACAGGGCGGACATTCAGTACTTC. This translates into CSVEDGDRADIQYF.

The rearrangement joins TRBV25-1 to TRBJ2-7; TRBD1 aligns across 8 bases. Germline V gives CDR1 MGHDK, CDR2 SYGVNS. V was pared by 2 bases and J by 3 bases, with 6 bases of the junction left unmatched. This CDR3 region has 15 residues. CDR3: CASSEEDREIYEQYF. The CDR3 DNA follows: TGTGCCAGCAGTGAAGAGGACAGGGAGATCTACGAGCAGTACTTC.

This chain uses TRBV11-2 with TRBJ1-5; D not certain. With 5 bases removed from V and 4 bases from J, the gap between germline ends came to 15 bases. There are 15 residues in the CDR3. Germline V gene sequence: CDR1 SGHAT, CDR2 FQNNGV. The DNA for the CDR3 is TGTGCCAGCAGCCCGAGCGGGGAGGCAAATCAGCCCCAGCATTTT. This sequence encodes CASSPSGEANQPQHF.

CDR3 DNA: TGTGCCTGGAGCGATACGATGGCCAACTACGAGCAGTACTTC. This gives the protein CAWSDTMANYEQYF. This chain connects TRBV30 to TRBJ2-7, with D hard to call. The CDR3 runs 14 residues. Germline CDR1 and CDR2: GTSNPN and SVGIG (reference sequence). V was cut by 3 bases and J by 3 bases, with 15 bases left in between.

The rearrangement joins TRBV7-8 to TRBJ2-1; D remains ambiguous. The CDR3 runs to 15 residues. Germline V lookup: CDR1 SGHVS, CDR2 FQNEAQ. V gave up 2 bases and J gave up 4 bases, with 12 bases separating them. The CDR3 nucleotides are TGTGCCAGCAGCTTATCAGTCAGCCAATACAATGAGCAGTTCTTC. Amino acids: CASSLSVSQYNEQFF.

This clonotype occurred once. This sequence joins TRBV15 and TRBJ2-1; 7 bases line up with TRBD2. CDR3 length: 17 amino acids. Trimming at V came to 0 bases and at J to 4 bases, leaving 9 bases not matched to a gene. Germline CDR1 LNHNV, CDR2 YYDKDF (reference sequence). CDR3 nucleotide sequence: TGTGCCACCAGCAGAGATTGGGGGGGAGCAGGGTACAATGAGCAGTTCTTC. It yields the protein CATSRDWGGAGYNEQFF.

V gene TRBV7-2 combines with J gene TRBJ2-4; unclear D gene. The CDR3 has 17 residues. CDR1 is SGHTA, CDR2 FQGNSA, per germline. Trimming took 7 bases from V and 0 from J, leaving 19 bases between them. For the CDR3, the DNA is TGTGCCAGCACCCCCCATAGGGCCCCCGTAGCCAAAAACATTCAGTACTTC. Translating gives CASTPHRAPVAKNIQYF.

The chain couples TRBV6-6 to TRBJ2-1; 9 nucleotides agree with TRBD2. The CDR3 sequence is 16 residues long. J was trimmed by 3 bases and V by 3 bases; bases with no gene match: 6. Germline V lookup: CDR1 MNHNY, CDR2 SVGAGI (reference sequence). This CDR3 is CASSYSGTSFYNEQFF. The CDR3 bases are TGTGCCAGCAGTTATTCCGGGACTAGCTTCTACAATGAGCAGTTCTTC.

V is TRBV29-1 and J is TRBJ1-3; D unclear. Germline V gene data show CDR1 as SQVTM and CDR2 as ANQGSEA. This CDR3 spans 13 amino acids. Trimming took off 1 base at V and 6 bases at J, with 10 bases between the two ends. CDR3 protein: CSVEAYDENTIYF. CDR3 DNA sequence: TGCAGCGTTGAAGCGTATGATGAAAACACCATATATTTT.

The rearrangement links TRBV20-1 to TRBJ2-7; the match to TRBD2 covers 7 bases. Unmatched junction bases numbered 13, after V lost 5 bases and J lost 6 bases. In germline, CDR1 is DFQATT, CDR2 SNEGSKA (reference sequence). The CDR3 contains 14 residues. The CDR3 nucleotides read TGCAGTGCTCACCAGGTAGCGGGTGGGAGCGAGCAGTACTTC. This gives the protein CSAHQVAGGSEQYF.